The clone carrying this TCR beta chain was counted a few times. The record originates from a study of T cells after yellow fever vaccination. CDR3 length equals 18 residues. With 8 bases clipped from V and 0 bases from J, the junction kept 16 bases outside the gene matches. A single record per CDR3 protein comes from TCRdb applying MiXCR to the 5' RACE reads. The table records hundreds of thousands of distinct CDR3 sequences, 9.5% to 15% of them present only once. Specimen: CD4+ T cells sorted from PBMCs, collected 15 days after the yellow fever booster vaccination. This chain connects TRBV12-3 or TRBV12-4 to TRBJ1-5; 7 bases map to TRBD1. The receptor's source is a man younger than 35 who received the YFV17D yellow fever vaccine. In nucleotides, the CDR3 is TGTGCCAGCGGCCGGGGGAGGGGGCCAGGGAATAGCAATCAGCCCCAGCATTTT. It encodes CASGRGRGPGNSNQPQHF.